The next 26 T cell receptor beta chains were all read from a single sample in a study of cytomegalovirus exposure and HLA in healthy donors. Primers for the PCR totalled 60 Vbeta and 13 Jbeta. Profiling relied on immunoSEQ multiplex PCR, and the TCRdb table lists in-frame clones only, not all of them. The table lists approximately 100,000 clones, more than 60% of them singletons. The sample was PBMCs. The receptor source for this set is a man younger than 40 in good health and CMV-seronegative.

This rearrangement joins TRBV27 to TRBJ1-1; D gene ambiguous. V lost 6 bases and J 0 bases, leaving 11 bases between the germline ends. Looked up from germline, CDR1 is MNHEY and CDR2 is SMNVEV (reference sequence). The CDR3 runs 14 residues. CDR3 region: CASRISHLNTEAFF. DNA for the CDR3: TGTGCCAGCAGAATTAGTCACCTGAACACTGAAGCTTTCTTT.

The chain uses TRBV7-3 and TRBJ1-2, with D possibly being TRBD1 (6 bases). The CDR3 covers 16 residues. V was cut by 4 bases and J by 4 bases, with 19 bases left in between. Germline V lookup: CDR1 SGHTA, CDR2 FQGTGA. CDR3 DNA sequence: TGTGCCAGCAGCTCAAATACAGGGTTCACCCCCTATGGCTACACCTTC. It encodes CASSSNTGFTPYGYTF.

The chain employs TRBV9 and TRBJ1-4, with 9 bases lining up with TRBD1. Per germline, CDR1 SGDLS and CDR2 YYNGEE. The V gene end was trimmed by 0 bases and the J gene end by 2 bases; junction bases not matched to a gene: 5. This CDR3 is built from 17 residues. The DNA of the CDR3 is TGTGCCAGCAGCGTAGCGGGTACAGGGGGCACTAATGAAAAACTGTTTTTT. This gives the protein CASSVAGTGGTNEKLFF.

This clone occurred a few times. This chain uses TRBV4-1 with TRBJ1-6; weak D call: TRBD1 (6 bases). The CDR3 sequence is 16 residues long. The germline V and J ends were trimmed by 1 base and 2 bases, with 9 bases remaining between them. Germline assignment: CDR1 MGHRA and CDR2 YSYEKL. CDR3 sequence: CASSQAQGAYNSPLHF. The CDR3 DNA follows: TGCGCCAGCAGCCAAGCACAGGGTGCCTATAATTCACCCCTCCACTTT.

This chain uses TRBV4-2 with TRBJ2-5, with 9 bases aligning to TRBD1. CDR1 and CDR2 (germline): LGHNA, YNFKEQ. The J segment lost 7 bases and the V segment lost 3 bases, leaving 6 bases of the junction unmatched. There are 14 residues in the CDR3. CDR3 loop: CASSQETGGGTQYF. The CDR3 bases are TGTGCCAGCAGCCAGGAAACAGGGGGCGGGACCCAGTACTTC.

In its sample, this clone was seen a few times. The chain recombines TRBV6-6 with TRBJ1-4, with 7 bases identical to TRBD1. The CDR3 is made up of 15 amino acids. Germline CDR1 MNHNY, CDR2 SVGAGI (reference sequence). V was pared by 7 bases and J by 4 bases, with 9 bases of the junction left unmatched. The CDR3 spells CASINRGQNNEKLFF. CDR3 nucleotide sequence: TGTGCCAGCATCAACAGGGGACAGAATAATGAAAAACTGTTTTTT.

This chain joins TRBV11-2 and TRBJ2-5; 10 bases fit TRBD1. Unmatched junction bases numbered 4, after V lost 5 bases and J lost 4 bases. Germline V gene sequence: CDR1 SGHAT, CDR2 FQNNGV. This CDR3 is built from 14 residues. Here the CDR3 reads CASSRQGAGETQYF. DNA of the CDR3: TGTGCCAGCAGCAGACAGGGGGCGGGAGAGACCCAGTACTTC.

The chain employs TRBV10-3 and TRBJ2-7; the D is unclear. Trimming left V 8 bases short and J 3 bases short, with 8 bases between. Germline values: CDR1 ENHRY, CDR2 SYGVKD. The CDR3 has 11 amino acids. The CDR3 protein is CAIGQDYEQYF. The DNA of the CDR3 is TGTGCCATCGGGCAAGACTACGAGCAGTACTTC.

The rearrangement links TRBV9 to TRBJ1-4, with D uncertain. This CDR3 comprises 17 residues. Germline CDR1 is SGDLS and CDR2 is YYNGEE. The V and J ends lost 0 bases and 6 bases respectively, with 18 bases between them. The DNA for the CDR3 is TGTGCCAGCAGCGTAGCGGGGATCGAGCCGGTGTATGAAAAACTGTTTTTT. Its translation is CASSVAGIEPVYEKLFF.

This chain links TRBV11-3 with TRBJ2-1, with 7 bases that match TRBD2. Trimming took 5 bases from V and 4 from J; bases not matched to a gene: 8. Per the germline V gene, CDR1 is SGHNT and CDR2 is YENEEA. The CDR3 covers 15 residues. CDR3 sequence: CASSLFAGEYNEQFF. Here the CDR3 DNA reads TGTGCCAGCAGCCTCTTTGCGGGGGAGTACAATGAGCAGTTCTTC.

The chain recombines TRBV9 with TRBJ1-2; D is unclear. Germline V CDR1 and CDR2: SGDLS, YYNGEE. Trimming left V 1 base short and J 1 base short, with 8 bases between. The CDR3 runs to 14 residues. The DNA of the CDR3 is TGTGCCAGCAGCGTACCTTACAGTAACTATGGCTACACCTTC. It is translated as CASSVPYSNYGYTF.

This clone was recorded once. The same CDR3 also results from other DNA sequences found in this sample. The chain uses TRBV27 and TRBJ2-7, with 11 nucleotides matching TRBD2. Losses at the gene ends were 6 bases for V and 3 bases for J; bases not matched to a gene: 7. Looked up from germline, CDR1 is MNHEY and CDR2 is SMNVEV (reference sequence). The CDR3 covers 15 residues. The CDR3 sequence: CASSPGTSGFYEQYF. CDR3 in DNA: TGTGCCAGCAGCCCCGGGACTAGCGGCTTCTACGAGCAGTACTTC.

CDR3 loop: CASSLRPGTGIEAFF. The CDR3 DNA follows: TGTGCCAGCAGCCTACGCCCCGGGACAGGGATTGAAGCTTTCTTT. V is TRBV5-8 and J is TRBJ1-1, with 9 bases identical to TRBD1. Germline values: CDR1 SGHTS, CDR2 YDEGEE. The CDR3 contains 15 residues. J gave up 7 bases and V 4 bases, and 11 bases lay outside the gene matches.

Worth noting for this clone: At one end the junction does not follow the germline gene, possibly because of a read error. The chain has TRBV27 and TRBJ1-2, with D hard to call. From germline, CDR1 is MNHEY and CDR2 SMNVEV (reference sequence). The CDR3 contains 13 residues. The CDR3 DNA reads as TGTGCCAGCAGTTTATCGAGAAGAAGACGCAGGATCTTC. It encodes CASSLSRRRRRIF.

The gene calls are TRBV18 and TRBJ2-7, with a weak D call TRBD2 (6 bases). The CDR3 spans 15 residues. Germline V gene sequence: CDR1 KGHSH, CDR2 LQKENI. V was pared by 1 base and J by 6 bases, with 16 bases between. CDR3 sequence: CASSPLGRGLPEQYF. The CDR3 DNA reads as TGTGCCAGCTCACCACTGGGTAGGGGACTCCCCGAGCAGTACTTC.

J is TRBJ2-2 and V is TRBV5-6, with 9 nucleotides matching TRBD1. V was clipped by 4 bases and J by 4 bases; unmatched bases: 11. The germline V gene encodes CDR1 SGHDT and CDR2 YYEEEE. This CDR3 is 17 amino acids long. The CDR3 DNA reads TGTGCCAGCAGCCCTCTCTCCGACAGGGGGTTCACCGGGGAGCTGTTTTTT. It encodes CASSPLSDRGFTGELFF. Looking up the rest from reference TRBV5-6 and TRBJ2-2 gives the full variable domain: DAGVTQSPTHLIKTRGQQVTLRCSPKSGHDTVSWYQQALGQGPQFIFQYYEEEERQRGNFPDRFSGHQFPNYSSELNVNALLLGDSALYLCASSPLSDRGFTGELFFGEGSRLTVL.

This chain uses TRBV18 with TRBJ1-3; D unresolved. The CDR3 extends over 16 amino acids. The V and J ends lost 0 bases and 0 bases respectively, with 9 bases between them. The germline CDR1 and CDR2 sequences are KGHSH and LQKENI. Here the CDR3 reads CASSPPVLFSGNTIYF. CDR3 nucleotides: TGTGCCAGCTCACCACCGGTCCTATTCTCTGGAAACACCATATATTTT.

The CDR3 is CATHPRDREAYEQYF. CDR3 nucleotides: TGTGCCACCCATCCCCGGGACAGGGAAGCCTACGAGCAGTACTTC. The gene calls are TRBV6-1 and TRBJ2-7; 9 bases are shared with TRBD1. The CDR3 spans 15 residues. Trimming took 10 bases from V and 2 from J; bases not matched to a gene: 12. Germline CDR1 reads MNHNS; CDR2 reads SASEGT.

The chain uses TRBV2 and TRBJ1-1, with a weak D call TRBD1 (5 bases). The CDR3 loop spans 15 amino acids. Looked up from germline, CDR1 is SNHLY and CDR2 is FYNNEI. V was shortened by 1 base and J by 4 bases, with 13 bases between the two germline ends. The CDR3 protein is CASSEGSGWTTEAFF. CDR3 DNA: TGTGCCAGCAGTGAAGGCTCAGGGTGGACCACTGAAGCTTTCTTT.

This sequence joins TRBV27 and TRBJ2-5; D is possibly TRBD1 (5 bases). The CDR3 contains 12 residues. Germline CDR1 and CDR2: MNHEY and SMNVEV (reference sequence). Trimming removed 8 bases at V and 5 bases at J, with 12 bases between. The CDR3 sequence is CASSKSGETQYF. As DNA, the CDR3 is TGTGCCAGCTCTAAATCAGGGGAGACCCAGTACTTC.

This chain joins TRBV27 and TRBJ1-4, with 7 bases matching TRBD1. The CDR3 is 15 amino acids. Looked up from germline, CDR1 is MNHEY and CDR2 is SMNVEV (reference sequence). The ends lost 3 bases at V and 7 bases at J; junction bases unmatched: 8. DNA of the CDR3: TGTGCCAGCAGTTTTGAGGGGGCGAAAGGTGAAAAACTGTTTTTT. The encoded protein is CASSFEGAKGEKLFF. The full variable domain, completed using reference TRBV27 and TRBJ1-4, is EAQVTQNPRYLITVTGKKLTVTCSQNMNHEYMSWYRQDPGLGLRQIYYSMNVEVTDKGDVPEGYKVSRKEKRNFPLILESPSPNQTSLYFCASSFEGAKGEKLFFGSGTQLSVL.

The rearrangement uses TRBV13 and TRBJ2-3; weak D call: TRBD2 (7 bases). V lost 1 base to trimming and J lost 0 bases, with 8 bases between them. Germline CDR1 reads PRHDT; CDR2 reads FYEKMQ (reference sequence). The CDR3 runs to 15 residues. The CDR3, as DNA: TGTGCCAGCAGCTTAGAGGGGGGGAGCACAGATACGCAGTATTTT. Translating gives CASSLEGGSTDTQYF.

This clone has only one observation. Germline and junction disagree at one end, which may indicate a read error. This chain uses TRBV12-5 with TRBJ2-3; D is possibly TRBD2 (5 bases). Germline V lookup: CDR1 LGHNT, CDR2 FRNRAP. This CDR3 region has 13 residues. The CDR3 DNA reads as TGTGCTAGTGGTGACCCTAGCACGGATACGCAGTATTTT. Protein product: CASGDPSTDTQYF.

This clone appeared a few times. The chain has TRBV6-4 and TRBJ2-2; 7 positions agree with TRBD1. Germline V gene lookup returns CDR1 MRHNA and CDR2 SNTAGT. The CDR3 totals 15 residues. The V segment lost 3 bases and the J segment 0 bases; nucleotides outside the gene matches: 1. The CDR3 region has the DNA TGTGCCAGCAGTGAAGGACAGGCGAACACCGGGGAGCTGTTTTTT. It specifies CASSEGQANTGELFF.

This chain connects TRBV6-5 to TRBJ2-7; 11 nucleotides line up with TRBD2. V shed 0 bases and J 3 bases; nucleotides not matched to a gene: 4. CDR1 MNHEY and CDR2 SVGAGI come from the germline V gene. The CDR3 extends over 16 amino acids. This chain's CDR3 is CASSYSITSGSYEQYF. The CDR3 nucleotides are TGTGCCAGCAGTTACTCGATTACTAGCGGGAGCTACGAGCAGTACTTC.

CDR3 protein: CASSSGTGSHHTEAFF. The CDR3 DNA reads TGTGCCAGCAGCTCGGGAACTGGGTCTCACCACACTGAAGCTTTCTTT. This sequence joins TRBV5-8 and TRBJ1-1; the D is unclear. V lost 3 bases and J lost 3, with 18 bases in between. The germline V gene has CDR1 SGHTS and CDR2 YDEGEE. CDR3 length: 16 residues.